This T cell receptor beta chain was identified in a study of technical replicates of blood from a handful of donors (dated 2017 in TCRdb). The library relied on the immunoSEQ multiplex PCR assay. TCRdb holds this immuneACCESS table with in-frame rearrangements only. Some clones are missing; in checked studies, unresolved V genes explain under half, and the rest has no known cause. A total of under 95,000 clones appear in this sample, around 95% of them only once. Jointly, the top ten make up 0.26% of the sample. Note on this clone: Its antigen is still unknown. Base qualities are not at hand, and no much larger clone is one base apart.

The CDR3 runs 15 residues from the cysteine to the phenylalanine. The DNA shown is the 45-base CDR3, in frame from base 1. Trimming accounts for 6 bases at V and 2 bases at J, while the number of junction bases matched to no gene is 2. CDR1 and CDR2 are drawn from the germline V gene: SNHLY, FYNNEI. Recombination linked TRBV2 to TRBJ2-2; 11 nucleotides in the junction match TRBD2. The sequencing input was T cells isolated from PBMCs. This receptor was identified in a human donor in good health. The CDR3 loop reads CASSGLAGNTGELFF. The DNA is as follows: TGTGCCAGCAGCGGACTAGCGGGCAACACCGGGGAGCTGTTTTTT.